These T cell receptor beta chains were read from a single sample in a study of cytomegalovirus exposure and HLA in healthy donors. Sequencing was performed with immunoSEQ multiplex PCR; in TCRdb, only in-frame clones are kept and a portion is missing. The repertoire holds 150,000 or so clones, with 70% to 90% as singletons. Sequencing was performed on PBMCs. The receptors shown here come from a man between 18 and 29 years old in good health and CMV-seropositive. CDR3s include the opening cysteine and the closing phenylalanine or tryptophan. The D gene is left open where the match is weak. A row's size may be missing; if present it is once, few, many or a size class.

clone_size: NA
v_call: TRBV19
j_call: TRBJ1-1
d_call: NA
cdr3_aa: CASSPVDGMVIEAFF
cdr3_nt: TGTGCCAGTAGTCCGGTAGACGGGATGGTTATTGAAGCTTTCTTT

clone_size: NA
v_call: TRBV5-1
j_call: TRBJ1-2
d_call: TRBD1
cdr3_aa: CASSLAGTGDGYTF
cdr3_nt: TGCGCCAGCAGCTTGGCCGGGACAGGGGATGGCTACACCTTC

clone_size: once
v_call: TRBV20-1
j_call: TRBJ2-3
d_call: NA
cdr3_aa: CSAKERDTQYF
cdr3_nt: TGCAGTGCTAAAGAGCGAGATACGCAGTATTTT

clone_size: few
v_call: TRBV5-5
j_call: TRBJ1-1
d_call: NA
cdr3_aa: CASSLRTEAFF
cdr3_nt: TGTGCCAGCAGCTTGCGGACTGAAGCTTTCTTT

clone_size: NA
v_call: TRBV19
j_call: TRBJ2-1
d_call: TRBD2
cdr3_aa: CASSMARGGARNEQFF
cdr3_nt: TGTGCCAGTAGTATGGCCCGGGGGGGGGCGCGGAATGAGCAGTTCTTC

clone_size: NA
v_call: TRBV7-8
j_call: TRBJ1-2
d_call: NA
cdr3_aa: CASRRGGNYGYTF
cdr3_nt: TGTGCCAGCAGAAGGGGGGGAAACTATGGCTACACCTTC

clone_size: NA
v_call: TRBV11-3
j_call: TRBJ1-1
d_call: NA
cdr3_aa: CASSFGGTMNTEAFF
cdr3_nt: TGTGCCAGCAGCTTTGGAGGAACGATGAACACTGAAGCTTTCTTT

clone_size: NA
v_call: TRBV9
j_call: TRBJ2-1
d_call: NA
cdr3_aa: CASSAIGYRGASDEQFF
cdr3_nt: TGTGCCAGCAGCGCCATCGGTTATCGGGGGGCCTCTGATGAGCAGTTCTTC

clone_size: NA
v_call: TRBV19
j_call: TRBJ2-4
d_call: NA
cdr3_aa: CATRDLIGIQYF
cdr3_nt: TGTGCCACCAGAGACTTGATCGGCATTCAGTACTTC

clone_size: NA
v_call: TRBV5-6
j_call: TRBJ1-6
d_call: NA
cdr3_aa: CASRGAGLYNSPLHF
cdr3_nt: TGTGCCAGCAGAGGGGCAGGGCTTTATAATTCACCCCTCCACTTT

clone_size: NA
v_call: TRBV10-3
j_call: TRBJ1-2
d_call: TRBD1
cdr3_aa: CAITGRDRGFGYTF
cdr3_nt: TGTGCCATCACCGGCCGGGACAGGGGGTTTGGCTACACCTTC

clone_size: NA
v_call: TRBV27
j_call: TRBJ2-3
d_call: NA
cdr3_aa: CASSLFSVTDTQYF
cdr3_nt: TGTGCCAGCAGTTTGTTCTCGGTCACAGATACGCAGTATTTT

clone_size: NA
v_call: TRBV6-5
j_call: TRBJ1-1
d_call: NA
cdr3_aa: CASMYGLNTEAFF
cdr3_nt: TGTGCCAGCATGTACGGTCTTAACACTGAAGCTTTCTTT

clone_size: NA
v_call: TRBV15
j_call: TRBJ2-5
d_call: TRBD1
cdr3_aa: CATSRWTGMQETQYF
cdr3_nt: TGTGCCACCAGCAGGTGGACAGGAATGCAAGAGACCCAGTACTTC

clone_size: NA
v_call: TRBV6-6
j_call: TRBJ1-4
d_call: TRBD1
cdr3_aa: CASSAGTDYEKLFF
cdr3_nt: TGTGCCAGCAGTGCCGGGACAGATTATGAAAAACTGTTTTTT

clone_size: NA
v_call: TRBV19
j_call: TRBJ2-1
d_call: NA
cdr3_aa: CASTRAHEQFF
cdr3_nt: TGTGCCAGTACCAGGGCCCATGAGCAGTTCTTC

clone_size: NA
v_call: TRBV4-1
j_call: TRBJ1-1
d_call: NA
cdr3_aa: CASSQDRSRIMNTEAFF
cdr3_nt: TGCGCCAGCAGCCAAGATCGTTCCAGAATAATGAACACTGAAGCTTTCTTT

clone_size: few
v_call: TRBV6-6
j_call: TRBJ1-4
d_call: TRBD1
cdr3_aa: CASSYYRGHEKLFF
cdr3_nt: TGTGCCAGCAGTTACTACAGGGGGCATGAAAAACTGTTTTTT

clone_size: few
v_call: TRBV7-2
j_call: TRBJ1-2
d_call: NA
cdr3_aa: CASSPGAGPGTF
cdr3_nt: TGTGCCAGCAGCCCAGGGGCGGGTCCGGGCACCTTC

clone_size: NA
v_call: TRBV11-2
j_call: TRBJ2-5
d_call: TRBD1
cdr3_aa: CASRPDRHYQETQYF
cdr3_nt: TGTGCCAGCAGACCGGACAGGCATTACCAAGAGACCCAGTACTTC

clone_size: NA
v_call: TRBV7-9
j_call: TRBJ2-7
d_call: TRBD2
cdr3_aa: CASSMLAGVGYEQYF
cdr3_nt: TGTGCCAGCAGCATGTTAGCGGGGGTTGGCTACGAGCAGTACTTC

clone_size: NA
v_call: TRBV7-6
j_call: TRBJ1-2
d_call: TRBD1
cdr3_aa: CASSPDRGLSGYTF
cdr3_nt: TGTGCCAGCAGCCCGGACAGGGGGCTAAGTGGTTACACCTTC

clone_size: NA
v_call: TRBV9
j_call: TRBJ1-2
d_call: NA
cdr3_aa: CASSPEGLNYGYTF
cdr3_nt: TGTGCCAGCAGCCCAGAGGGACTTAACTATGGCTACACCTTC

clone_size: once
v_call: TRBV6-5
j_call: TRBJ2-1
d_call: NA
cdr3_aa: CASSYSLNEQFF
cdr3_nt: TGTGCCAGCAGTTATTCGTTGAATGAGCAGTTCTTC

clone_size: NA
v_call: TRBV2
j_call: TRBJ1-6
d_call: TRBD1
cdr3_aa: CASRAQSAGGTNF
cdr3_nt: TGTGCCAGCAGAGCACAGTCGGCAGGGGGGACAAACTTT

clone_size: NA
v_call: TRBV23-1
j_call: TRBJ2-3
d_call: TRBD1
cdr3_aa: CASSQSFTGGEASSTDTQYF
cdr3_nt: TGCGCCAGCAGTCAATCATTCACAGGGGGCGAGGCATCTAGCACAGATACGCAGTATTTT

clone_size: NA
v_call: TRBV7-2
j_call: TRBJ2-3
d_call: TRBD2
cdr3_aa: CASSLVLGLHTDTQYF
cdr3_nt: TGTGCCAGCAGCTTAGTTCTGGGACTACACACAGATACGCAGTATTTT

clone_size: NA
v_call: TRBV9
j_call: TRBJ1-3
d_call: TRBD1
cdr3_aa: CASQGERNTIYF
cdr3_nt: TGTGCCTCCCAGGGGGAGCGAAACACCATATATTTT

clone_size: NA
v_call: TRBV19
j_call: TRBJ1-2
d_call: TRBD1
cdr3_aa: CASSIYTPGQPIYGYTF
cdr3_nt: TGTGCCAGTAGTATCTATACACCGGGACAGCCAATCTATGGCTACACCTTC

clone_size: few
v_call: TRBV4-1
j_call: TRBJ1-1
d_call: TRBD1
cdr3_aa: CASSQPGQGWSGEAFF
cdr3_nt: TGCGCCAGCAGCCAACCGGGACAGGGGTGGTCCGGTGAAGCTTTCTTT

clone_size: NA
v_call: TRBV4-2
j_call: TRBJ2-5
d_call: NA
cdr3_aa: CASSQDLRGSRETQYF
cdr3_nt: TGTGCCAGCAGCCAAGATTTACGGGGTAGCCGGGAGACCCAGTACTTC

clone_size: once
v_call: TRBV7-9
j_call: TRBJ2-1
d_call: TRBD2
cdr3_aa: CASSTRGGGNEQFF
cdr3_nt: TGTGCCAGCAGCACCCGGGGCGGGGGGAATGAGCAGTTCTTC

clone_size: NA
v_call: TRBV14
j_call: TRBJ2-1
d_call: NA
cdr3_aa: CASSQENRYNEQFF
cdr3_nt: TGTGCCAGCAGCCAAGAAAACAGGTACAATGAGCAGTTCTTC

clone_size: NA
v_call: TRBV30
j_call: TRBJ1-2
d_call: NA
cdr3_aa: CAWTQNFNYGYTF
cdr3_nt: TGTGCCTGGACACAGAACTTTAACTATGGCTACACCTTC

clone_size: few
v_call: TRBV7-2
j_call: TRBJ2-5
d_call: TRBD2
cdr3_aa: CASSPMTMGLAGGPETQYF
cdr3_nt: TGTGCCAGCAGCCCGATGACTATGGGTCTAGCGGGGGGGCCAGAGACCCAGTACTTC

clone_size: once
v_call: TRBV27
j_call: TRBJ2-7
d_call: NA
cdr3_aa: CASSRGGASSYEQYF
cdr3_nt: TGTGCCAGCAGCCGCGGCGGGGCGAGCTCCTACGAGCAGTACTTC

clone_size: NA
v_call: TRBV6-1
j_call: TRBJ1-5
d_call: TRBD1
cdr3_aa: CASSEALGQGDQPQHF
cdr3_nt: TGTGCCAGCAGTGAAGCGCTCGGGCAGGGGGATCAGCCCCAGCATTTT

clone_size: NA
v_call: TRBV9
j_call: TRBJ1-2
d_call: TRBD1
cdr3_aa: CASSPGDSSWGYTF
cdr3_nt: TGTGCCAGCAGCCCGGGGGACAGCTCTTGGGGCTACACCTTC

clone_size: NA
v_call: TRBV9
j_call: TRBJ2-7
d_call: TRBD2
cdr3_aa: CASSLNPGLAGGLFPYEQYF
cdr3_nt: TGTGCCAGCAGCCTTAATCCGGGACTAGCGGGGGGGCTTTTCCCCTACGAGCAGTACTTC

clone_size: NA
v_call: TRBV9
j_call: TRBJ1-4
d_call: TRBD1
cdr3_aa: CASSVVGTVNEKLFF
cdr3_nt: TGTGCCAGCAGCGTAGTTGGGACAGTTAATGAAAAACTGTTTTTT

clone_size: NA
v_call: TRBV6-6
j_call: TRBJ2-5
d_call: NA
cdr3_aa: CASQRGPGLLPETQYF
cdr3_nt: TGTGCCAGCCAGAGAGGGCCGGGACTCCTTCCCGAGACCCAGTACTTC